The clone carrying this T cell receptor (beta chain) was seen only a few times. The antigen is not known. With 0 bases removed from V and 10 bases from J, the gap between germline ends came to 17 bases. Germline lookup yields CDR1 SGHKS and CDR2 YYEKEE (reference sequence). The CDR3 spans 15 residues. The sample is drawn from a study of T-cell reconstitution after alpha-beta-depleted transplantation in children. Unique molecular identifiers featured in how the TCRbeta library was prepared. TCRdb recomputed calls from the PCR reads with MiXCR, one row per CDR3 protein. The table records over 100,000 distinct CDR3 sequences, 5% to 6% of them present only once. Overall study findings and caveats: The origin of high day-60 TCRbeta diversity in some patients lay in surviving recipient T cells and thymic progenitors.

This sample comprised PBMCs, mostly from graft donor cells, obtained 60 days after TCRalphabeta/CD19-depleted stem cell transplant. The chain uses TRBV5-5 and TRBJ1-5; D remains ambiguous. This TCR came from a female patient under 10 years old who had a stem cell transplant for Fanconi anemia, so the T cells may come from the graft donor. The CDR3 DNA is TGTGCCAGCAGCTTGGAGACCGACTCGTCCACTCCCCAGCATTTT. Amino acids: CASSLETDSSTPQHF.